These 30 T cell receptor beta chains originate from one sample sequenced in a study of CD8 T cells in Susac syndrome. With random hexamers, about 0.5 to 1 ug RNA was reverse transcribed. TCRdb analysed the immunoSEQ multiplex PCR reads with MiXCR anew, one entry per CDR3 protein. The sample contains about 200,000 distinct CDR3 sequences, about 95% of which appear only once. What was sequenced was CD4+ T cells from PBMCs. Receptors were obtained from a human donor with multiple sclerosis.

This clonotype has a single count. The genes are TRBV7-7 and TRBJ2-1, with TRBD2 matching 14 bases. The CDR3 covers 15 residues. With V trimmed by 5 bases and J by 7 bases, 4 bases remained unmatched. CDR1 and CDR2 from the germline V gene are SSHAT and FNYEAQ (reference sequence). The CDR3 loop reads CASSPGTSGSNEQFF. CDR3 sequence (DNA): TGTGCCAGCAGCCCTGGGACTAGCGGGAGTAATGAGCAGTTCTTC.

The chain recombines TRBV20-1 with TRBJ1-1; D ambiguous. Germline lookup yields CDR1 DFQATT and CDR2 SNEGSKA (reference sequence). The CDR3 runs 13 residues. V lost 4 bases and J 6 bases, leaving 15 bases between the germline ends. The CDR3 DNA reads as TGCAGTGCTACCGACACCTTGATGGCTGAAGCTTTCTTT. This translates into CSATDTLMAEAFF.

The chain carries TRBV5-4 and TRBJ1-1; D not certain. CDR1 and CDR2 from the germline V gene are SGHNT and YYREEE (reference sequence). This CDR3 is 13 amino acids long. Deletions cut 6 bases from V and 0 bases from J, with 9 bases between. Here the CDR3 reads CASMISMNTEAFF. CDR3 nucleotides: TGTGCCAGCATGATATCGATGAACACTGAAGCTTTCTTT.

This chain connects TRBV5-1 to TRBJ2-1, with a weak D call TRBD2 (7 bases). The CDR3 covers 12 residues. Trimming left V 4 bases short and J 12 bases short, with 14 bases between. CDR1 and CDR2 from the germline V gene are SGHRS and YFSETQ. The CDR3 region is CASSGGRLAQFF. CDR3 nucleotides: TGCGCCAGCAGCGGGGGGCGACTAGCGCAGTTCTTC.

The V gene is TRBV6-1, the J gene TRBJ1-5; D is undetermined. Germline CDR1 MNHNS, CDR2 SASEGT. The CDR3 consists of 12 residues. Trimming took off 2 bases at V and 6 bases at J, with 5 bases between the two ends. CDR3 loop: CASSEYTQPQHF. CDR3 in DNA: TGTGCCAGCAGTGAATATACTCAGCCCCAGCATTTT.

The chain is built from TRBV4-1 and TRBJ2-1; TRBD1 or TRBD2 may be the D gene (5 bases each). With 1 base removed from V and 4 bases from J, the gap between germline ends came to 8 bases. The CDR3 runs 14 residues. CDR1 is MGHRA, CDR2 YSYEKL, per germline. The CDR3 protein is CASSQGWGYNEQFF. The CDR3 bases are TGCGCCAGCAGCCAAGGATGGGGGTACAATGAGCAGTTCTTC.

In its sample, this clonotype was seen once. The chain carries TRBV7-9 and TRBJ1-1; TRBD1 might be the D (6 bases). Deletions cut 7 bases from V and 1 base from J, with 13 bases between. Germline CDR1 SEHNR, CDR2 FQNEAQ (reference sequence). The CDR3 consists of 14 residues. CDR3 DNA sequence: TGTGCCAGCACCCGCTTGGACAGGAACACTGAAGCTTTCTTT. Translated, it gives CASTRLDRNTEAFF. The full variable domain, completed using reference TRBV7-9 and TRBJ1-1, is DTGVSQNPRHKITKRGQNVTFRCDPISEHNRLYWYRQTLGQGPEFLTYFQNEAQLEKSRLLSDRFSAERPKGSFSTLEIQRTEQGDSAMYLCASTRLDRNTEAFFGQGTRLTVV.

This clonotype was counted once. The chain employs TRBV5-4 and TRBJ2-2; D perhaps matches TRBD2 (6 bases). The CDR3 sequence is 17 residues long. Germline-derived CDR1 and CDR2 are SGHNT and YYREEE (reference sequence). V was trimmed by 0 bases and J by 1 base, leaving 13 bases between them. The chain's CDR3 is CASSLDGGAMNTGELFF. The CDR3, as DNA: TGTGCCAGCAGCTTGGACGGCGGGGCCATGAACACCGGGGAGCTGTTTTTT.

V is TRBV19 and J is TRBJ2-5; no reliable D call. Germline V gives CDR1 LNHDA, CDR2 SQIVND (reference sequence). V was trimmed by 7 bases and J by 5 bases, leaving 17 bases between them. The CDR3 is 14 amino acids. DNA for the CDR3: TGTGCCAGTACCCGTGGCGACCCCGGGGAGACCCAGTACTTC. Its protein product is CASTRGDPGETQYF. Full variable domain (missing parts from reference TRBV19 and TRBJ2-5): DGGITQSPKYLFRKEGQNVTLSCEQNLNHDAMYWYRQDPGQGLRLIYYSQIVNDFQKGDIAEGYSVSREKKESFPLTVTSAQKNPTAFYLCASTRGDPGETQYFGPGTRLLVL.

This clonotype was counted a single time. The chain joins TRBV7-9 to TRBJ2-3; D gene uncertain. Germline V gene sequence: CDR1 SEHNR, CDR2 FQNEAQ (reference sequence). V was clipped by 2 bases and J by 7 bases, with 10 bases between them. The CDR3 spans 13 residues. The CDR3 sequence is CASSLPAVNTQYF. The CDR3 nucleotides are TGTGCCAGCAGCTTACCCGCGGTCAATACGCAGTATTTT.

The J gene is TRBJ2-1, the V gene TRBV30, with 9 bases lining up with TRBD2. The V gene's germline CDR1 is GTSNPN and CDR2 SVGIG (reference sequence). The CDR3 sequence is 15 residues long. The V and J ends lost 0 bases and 7 bases, in that order; junction bases with no gene match: 7. CDR3 residues: CAWSVSSGRRNEQFF. The CDR3 nucleotides read TGTGCCTGGAGTGTCAGTAGCGGGAGAAGGAATGAGCAGTTCTTC.

This rearrangement joins TRBV24-1 to TRBJ2-7; 9 positions agree with TRBD1. CDR1 and CDR2 (germline): KGHDR, SFDVKD. This CDR3 spans 14 amino acids. V trimming: 3 bases; J trimming: 6 bases; junction bases outside the gene matches: 5. In DNA form, the CDR3 reads TGTGCCACCAGTGATGTACAGGGGGCTGGCGAGCAGTACTTC. Its protein is CATSDVQGAGEQYF.

This clonotype was observed a single time. This CDR3 reads CAISPPKGRGNIQYF. The DNA for the CDR3 is TGTGCCATCAGCCCGCCAAAGGGGAGGGGAAACATTCAGTACTTC. The chain combines TRBV10-3 with TRBJ2-4, with 7 nucleotides matching TRBD2. J was trimmed by 6 bases and V by 6 bases; bases with no gene match: 11. CDR3 size: 15 residues. In germline, CDR1 is ENHRY, CDR2 SYGVKD.

V and J are TRBV11-2 and TRBJ2-3; 10 positions agree with TRBD2. Germline trimming cut 6 bases from V and 4 bases from J; bases unmatched to any gene: 7. CDR1 is SGHAT, CDR2 FQNNGV, per germline. CDR3 length: 15 residues. The CDR3 here is CASRRAGGPSDTQYF. The DNA for the CDR3 is TGTGCCAGCAGAAGAGCGGGAGGGCCTTCAGATACGCAGTATTTT. The complete variable domain, with remaining parts taken from reference TRBV11-2 and TRBJ2-3, reads EAGVAQSPRYKIIEKRQSVAFWCNPISGHATLYWYQQILGQGPKLLIQFQNNGVVDDSQLPKDRFSAERLKGVDSTLKIQPAKLEDSAVYLCASRRAGGPSDTQYFGPGTRLTVL.

The chain is built from TRBV10-3 and TRBJ2-5, with 8 bases matching TRBD1. This CDR3 region has 12 residues. V dropped 8 bases and J dropped 5; count of bases not matched to a gene: 4. Germline V CDR1 and CDR2: ENHRY, SYGVKD. CDR3 DNA sequence: TGTGCCATCGGACAGGGTGGCGAGACCCAGTACTTC. It is translated as CAIGQGGETQYF.

The chain combines TRBV7-9 with TRBJ2-1; D gene unclear. The germline CDR1 and CDR2 sequences are SEHNR and FQNEAQ (reference sequence). This CDR3 contains 13 residues. Trimming left V 4 bases short and J 10 bases short, with 14 bases between. The CDR3 protein is CASSSTSVGEQFF. Here the CDR3 DNA reads TGTGCCAGCAGCTCTACCTCGGTCGGGGAGCAGTTCTTC. The full variable domain, with the rest looked up from reference TRBV7-9 and TRBJ2-1, is DTGVSQNPRHKITKRGQNVTFRCDPISEHNRLYWYRQTLGQGPEFLTYFQNEAQLEKSRLLSDRFSAERPKGSFSTLEIQRTEQGDSAMYLCASSSTSVGEQFFGPGTRLTVL.

This clonotype has just one count. The chain has TRBV7-8 and TRBJ2-7, with D possibly matching TRBD2 (6 bases). Trimming cost V 5 bases and J 3 bases, with 17 bases left between them. The CDR3 sequence is 15 residues long. CDR1 and CDR2 from the germline V gene are SGHVS and FQNEAQ. The CDR3: CASSAGTRRGYEQYF. The DNA for the CDR3 is TGTGCCAGCAGCGCCGGGACCCGGAGGGGCTACGAGCAGTACTTC.

The genes are TRBV15 and TRBJ2-7; 9 nucleotides agree with TRBD1. V lost 6 bases to trimming and J lost 2 bases; unmatched junction nucleotides: 5. The CDR3 sequence is 14 residues long. Germline loops: CDR1 LNHNV, CDR2 YYDKDF (reference sequence). CDR3 coding DNA: TGTGCCACCAGTCGGGACAGGGCAGCCTACGAGCAGTACTTC. This codes for CATSRDRAAYEQYF.

CDR3 residues: CASSQGPDRMGEQYF. CDR3 nucleotide sequence: TGTGCCAGCAGCCAAGGGCCGGACAGGATGGGAGAGCAGTACTTC. The chain joins TRBV3-1 to TRBJ2-7, with TRBD1 matching 7 bases. Trimming removed 1 base from V and 7 bases from J; junction bases left unmatched: 10. This CDR3 region has 15 residues. Germline CDR1 is LGHDT and CDR2 is YNNKEL (reference sequence).

The chain carries TRBV27 and TRBJ1-5, with a tentative D call TRBD1 (5 bases). This CDR3 has 14 amino acids. Germline V gives CDR1 MNHEY, CDR2 SMNVEV (reference sequence). V lost 3 bases, J lost 5 bases, and 11 bases lay in between. In nucleotides, the CDR3 is TGTGCCAGCAGTTTCGACAGTCGATATCAGCCCCAGCATTTT. Protein: CASSFDSRYQPQHF.

The chain employs TRBV20-1 and TRBJ2-5; the D call may be TRBD1 or TRBD2 (5 bases each). The V gene's germline CDR1 is DFQATT and CDR2 SNEGSKA (reference sequence). Deletions cut 6 bases from V and 7 bases from J, with 24 bases between. The CDR3 extends over 15 amino acids. The CDR3, as DNA: TGCAGTGCCAAGCAGGGAGAGACTTGGAGTGGGACCCAGTACTTC. Its translation: CSAKQGETWSGTQYF.

The chain combines TRBV20-1 with TRBJ1-1; unclear D gene. The germline gives CDR1 DFQATT, CDR2 SNEGSKA (reference sequence). The CDR3 totals 13 residues. V lost 0 bases to trimming and J lost 1 base, with 6 bases between them. The CDR3 reads CSARDQRNTEAFF. CDR3 sequence (DNA): TGCAGTGCTAGAGATCAACGGAACACTGAAGCTTTCTTT.

V and J are TRBV12-5 and TRBJ2-1; TRBD1 is a possible D gene (6 bases). From germline, CDR1 is LGHNT and CDR2 FRNRAP. The CDR3 contains 14 residues. V was shortened by 6 bases and J by 6 bases, with 15 bases between the two germline ends. The CDR3 nucleotides are TGTGCTAGTGGAGAAGGGACATACGTCAATGAGCAGTTCTTC. Protein product: CASGEGTYVNEQFF. The full variable domain, rest sourced from reference TRBV12-5 and TRBJ2-1, is DARVTQTPRHKVTEMGQEVTMRCQPILGHNTVFWYRQTMMQGLELLAYFRNRAPLDDSGMPKDRFSAEMPDATLATLKIQPSEPRDSAVYFCASGEGTYVNEQFFGPGTRLTVL.

This chain joins TRBV21-1 and TRBJ1-2. TRBV21-1 is deemed a pseudogene. The CDR3 is 15 amino acids. The CDR3, as DNA: TGTGCCAGCAACATATTTTGGACGTCTAACTATGGCTACACCTTC. Its translation is CASNIFWTSNYGYTF.

The chain recombines TRBV4-1 with TRBJ2-1; D might be TRBD1 (6 bases). V was cut by 2 bases and J by 4 bases, with 12 bases left in between. This CDR3 region has 15 residues. Germline loops: CDR1 MGHRA, CDR2 YSYEKL. The CDR3 DNA reads as TGCGCCAGCAGCCAACAGGGGATTGGATACAATGAGCAGTTCTTC. Its translation is CASSQQGIGYNEQFF.

The chain is built from TRBV7-8 and TRBJ2-1; 7 bases map to TRBD1. This CDR3 has 16 amino acids. V trimming: 6 bases; J trimming: 5 bases; junction bases outside the gene matches: 13. The germline CDR1 and CDR2 sequences are SGHVS and FQNEAQ. CDR3 protein: CASSPGQAVGNNEQFF. The CDR3 DNA follows: TGTGCCAGCAGTCCCGGACAGGCAGTTGGGAACAATGAGCAGTTCTTC.

Here the CDR3 reads CASSPRDAQETQYF. CDR3 nucleotides: TGTGCCAGCAGCCCTCGAGACGCCCAAGAGACCCAGTACTTC. The J gene is TRBJ2-5, the V gene TRBV9; D gene ambiguous. This CDR3 contains 14 residues. The V and J ends lost 4 bases and 1 base respectively, with 11 bases between them. Germline CDR1 and CDR2: SGDLS and YYNGEE.

The V gene is TRBV5-1, the J gene TRBJ2-3, with 11 bases that match TRBD1. Germline-derived CDR1 and CDR2 are SGHRS and YFSETQ. The ends lost 3 bases at V and 2 bases at J; junction bases unmatched: 8. The CDR3 covers 17 residues. The CDR3 spells CASSSMRTGGNTDTQYF. The DNA for the CDR3 is TGCGCCAGCAGCTCGATGAGGACAGGGGGCAACACAGATACGCAGTATTTT.

J is TRBJ1-2 and V is TRBV29-1; the match to TRBD1 covers 7 bases. V was pared by 3 bases and J by 4 bases, with 2 bases of the junction left unmatched. Germline V gene sequence: CDR1 SQVTM, CDR2 ANQGSEA. The CDR3 loop spans 12 amino acids. CDR3 DNA: TGCAGCGTTGAGGGACAGAGCTATGGCTACACCTTC. It translates to CSVEGQSYGYTF. Full variable domain (missing parts from reference TRBV29-1 and TRBJ1-2): SAVISQKPSRDICQRGTSLTIQCQVDSQVTMMFWYRQQPGQSLTLIATANQGSEATYESGFVIDKFPISRPNLTFSTLTVSNMSPEDSSIYLCSVEGQSYGYTFGSGTRLTVV.

The chain employs TRBV3-1 and TRBJ2-5; D perhaps matches TRBD2 (6 bases). V was clipped by 3 bases and J by 4 bases, with 12 bases between them. The CDR3 extends over 14 amino acids. The germline V gene encodes CDR1 LGHDT and CDR2 YNNKEL (reference sequence). This CDR3 is CASSHDTGVETQYF. The CDR3 nucleotides are TGTGCCAGCAGCCACGACACGGGAGTAGAGACCCAGTACTTC.